What follows are 3 T cell receptor beta chains derived from one specimen sequenced in a study of T cell changes during pregnancy in multiple sclerosis. Profiling relied on immunoSEQ multiplex PCR, and the TCRdb table lists in-frame clones only, not all of them. This table holds more than 90,000 clones, almost 95% found once. Sequences were derived from peripheral blood, sampled after pregnancy. These TCRs come from a female donor with multiple sclerosis, enrolled in a pregnancy study.

The chain joins TRBV2 to TRBJ1-5; 9 bases are shared with TRBD1. This CDR3 is 16 amino acids long. CDR1 is SNHLY and CDR2 is FYNNEI in the germline V gene. J gave up 2 bases and V 1 base, and 3 bases lay outside the gene matches. The CDR3 DNA reads TGTGCCAGCAGTGAAGAACAGGGGGCAGGCAATCAGCCCCAGCATTTT. Translated: CASSEEQGAGNQPQHF.

Only a few counts were recorded for this clone. This chain connects TRBV19 to TRBJ1-5, with D uncertain. This CDR3 is built from 13 residues. Deletions cut 3 bases from V and 7 bases from J, with 10 bases between. Germline V gives CDR1 LNHDA, CDR2 SQIVND (reference sequence). This CDR3 reads CASSIGYGQPQHF. CDR3 in DNA: TGTGCCAGTAGTATTGGGTACGGGCAGCCCCAGCATTTT.

The chain links TRBV13 to TRBJ1-1; 8 positions match TRBD1. The J segment lost 6 bases and the V segment lost 1 base, leaving 4 bases of the junction unmatched. This CDR3 is 14 amino acids long. From germline, CDR1 is PRHDT and CDR2 FYEKMQ (reference sequence). In DNA form, the CDR3 reads TGTGCCAGCAGCTTAGCCTCAGGGGGCCCTGAAGCTTTCTTT. Translated, it gives CASSLASGGPEAFF.